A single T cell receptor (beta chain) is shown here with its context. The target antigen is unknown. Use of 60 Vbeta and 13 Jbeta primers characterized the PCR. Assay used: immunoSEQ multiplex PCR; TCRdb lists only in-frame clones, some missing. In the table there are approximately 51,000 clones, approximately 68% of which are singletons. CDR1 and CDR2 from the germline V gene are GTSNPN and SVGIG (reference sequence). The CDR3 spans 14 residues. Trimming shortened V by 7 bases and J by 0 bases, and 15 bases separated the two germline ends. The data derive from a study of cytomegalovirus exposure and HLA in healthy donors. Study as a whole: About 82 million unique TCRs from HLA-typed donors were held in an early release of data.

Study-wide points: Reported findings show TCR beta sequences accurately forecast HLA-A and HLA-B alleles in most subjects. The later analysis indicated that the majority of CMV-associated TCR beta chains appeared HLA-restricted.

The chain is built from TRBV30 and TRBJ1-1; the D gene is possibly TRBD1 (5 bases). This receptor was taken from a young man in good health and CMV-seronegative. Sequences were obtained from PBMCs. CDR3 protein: CAYLVRGMNTEAFF. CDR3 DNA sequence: TGTGCCTACCTAGTGCGGGGCATGAACACTGAAGCTTTCTTT.